A single sample gave rise to the 3 T cell receptor beta chains below, sequenced in a study of blood T cell repertoires in COVID-19. Here immunoSEQ multiplex PCR was the method, and the copy in TCRdb shows in-frame clones only, minus some. The data contain 150,000 to 200,000 clones, more than 70% of them singletons. Sequencing input: peripheral blood. The receptors shown here come from a person between 65 and 79 years old with COVID-19, enrolled during active disease.

The chain recombines TRBV5-1 with TRBJ2-2, with 8 nucleotides matching TRBD1. The CDR3 length is 15 residues. Per the germline V gene, CDR1 is SGHRS and CDR2 is YFSETQ. Germline trimming cut 3 bases from V and 3 bases from J; bases unmatched to any gene: 4. The CDR3 is CASSSGQGDTGELFF. For the CDR3, the DNA is TGCGCCAGCAGCTCCGGACAGGGTGACACCGGGGAGCTGTTTTTT. Looking up the rest from reference TRBV5-1 and TRBJ2-2 gives the full variable domain: KAGVTQTPRYLIKTRGQQVTLSCSPISGHRSVSWYQQTPGQGLQFLFEYFSETQRNKGNFPGRFSGRQFSNSRSEMNVSTLELGDSALYLCASSSGQGDTGELFFGEGSRLTVL.

The chain joins TRBV19 to TRBJ1-5; TRBD1 matches at 9 bases. In germline, CDR1 is LNHDA, CDR2 SQIVND (reference sequence). The CDR3 has 20 amino acids. Unmatched junction bases numbered 19, after V lost 3 bases and J lost 4 bases. CDR3 in amino acids: CASSIGGQGGVGAPNQPQHF. The CDR3, as DNA: TGTGCCAGTAGTATTGGGGGACAGGGAGGCGTGGGGGCCCCTAATCAGCCCCAGCATTTT.

The chain employs TRBV9 and TRBJ2-2; 9 nucleotides align to TRBD1. CDR3 length equals 16 residues. Germline V gives CDR1 SGDLS, CDR2 YYNGEE. V was clipped by 3 bases and J by 6 bases; unmatched bases: 9. CDR3 sequence: CASSAGTGSWAGELFF. Here the CDR3 DNA reads TGTGCCAGCAGCGCCGGGACAGGGAGCTGGGCCGGGGAGCTGTTTTTT. The whole variable domain, filled in from reference TRBV9 and TRBJ2-2, reads DSGVTQTPKHLITATGQRVTLRCSPRSGDLSVYWYQQSLDQGLQFLIQYYNGEERAKGNILERFSAQQFPDLHSELNLSSLELGDSALYFCASSAGTGSWAGELFFGEGSRLTVL.